This passage covers 30 T cell receptor beta chains from one sample sequenced in a study of TIL therapy for anti-PD-1-resistant metastatic lung cancer. Time point defined: pre-treatment sample, taken before nivolumab and TIL therapy. Tumor tissue came from excised metastases, mostly pleural nodules or supraclavicular lymph nodes. This was the immunoSEQ v3 assay. TCRdb keeps only in-frame clones here, not all; method: immunoSEQ multiplex PCR. This sample has more than 5,000 clones, with 55% to 70% found just once. The sample consisted of tumor tissue, taken at baseline. These receptors came from a person between 25 and 80 years old with non-small cell lung cancer.

The CDR3 coding sequence is TGTGCCAGCTCACCCCGGAAAGGGTCCGGTTCTGGAAACACCATATATTTT. It yields the protein CASSPRKGSGSGNTIYF. The genes are TRBV18 and TRBJ1-3, with D unclear. Germline V gene sequence: CDR1 KGHSH, CDR2 LQKENI. Trimming shortened V by 3 bases and J by 1 base, and 16 bases separated the two germline ends. The CDR3 is made up of 17 amino acids.

This rearrangement joins TRBV6-5 to TRBJ2-3; a weak D match, TRBD2 (6 bases). The germline V gene has CDR1 MNHEY and CDR2 SVGAGI. The CDR3 spans 12 residues. Trimming removed 7 bases from V and 5 bases from J, with 10 bases in between. The CDR3, as DNA: TGTGCCAGCACGCGGGATAGAGATACGCAGTATTTT. This sequence encodes CASTRDRDTQYF.

The chain is built from TRBV9 and TRBJ1-1, with D possibly TRBD1 on 5 matching bases. From germline, CDR1 is SGDLS and CDR2 YYNGEE. The length of the CDR3 is 15 residues. V gave up 2 bases and J gave up 5 bases, with 16 bases separating them. CDR3 nucleotide sequence: TGTGCCAGCAGCGTCGGTCCCCTGGGGGGGACTGAAGCTTTCTTT. Translation: CASSVGPLGGTEAFF.

In its sample, this clone was seen a few times. The chain combines TRBV7-9 with TRBJ1-4, with TRBD1 identical over 10 bases. The CDR3 runs to 15 residues. V gave up 4 bases and J gave up 8 bases; unmatched junction bases: 7. Germline loops: CDR1 SEHNR, CDR2 FQNEAQ (reference sequence). CDR3: CASSSTRDRGEKLFF. The CDR3 region has the DNA TGTGCCAGCAGCTCCACCCGGGACAGGGGCGAAAAACTGTTTTTT.

This chain connects TRBV15 to TRBJ1-2; 7 nucleotides match TRBD1. CDR3 size: 15 residues. V was pared by 0 bases and J by 5 bases, with 6 bases of the junction left unmatched. From germline, CDR1 is LNHNV and CDR2 YYDKDF (reference sequence). In DNA, the CDR3 is TGTGCCACCAGCAGAGATGTCCAGGGACAGTATGGCTACACCTTC. Translating it yields CATSRDVQGQYGYTF.

The chain joins TRBV7-6 to TRBJ1-1, with 9 bases lining up with TRBD1. This CDR3 is built from 15 residues. Germline CDR1 is SGHVS and CDR2 is FNYEAQ. J was trimmed by 3 bases and V by 6 bases; bases with no gene match: 8. The CDR3 reads CASSQGQGLHTEAFF. The CDR3 nucleotides are TGTGCCAGCAGTCAGGGACAGGGTCTGCACACTGAAGCTTTCTTT.

V gene TRBV15 combines with J gene TRBJ2-7, with unresolved D. There are 17 residues in the CDR3. Trimming took 3 bases from V and 3 from J, leaving 21 bases between them. Germline-derived CDR1 and CDR2 are LNHNV and YYDKDF (reference sequence). The CDR3 reads CATSRRNNPTSFYEQYF. The DNA of the CDR3 is TGTGCCACCAGCAGGAGGAACAACCCGACTTCTTTCTACGAGCAGTACTTC.

This clone was seen a handful of times. The chain is built from TRBV19 and TRBJ2-2; D not resolved. This CDR3 contains 15 residues. CDR1 and CDR2 (germline): LNHDA, SQIVND (reference sequence). The ends were cut back, 5 bases at V and 3 bases at J, with 13 bases in the middle. In DNA, the CDR3 is TGTGCCAGTAGTTTCCAGAAAGGAGACACCGGGGAGCTGTTTTTT. Translation: CASSFQKGDTGELFF.

Only a few counts were recorded for this clone. The gene calls are TRBV29-1 and TRBJ2-7; 11 nucleotides line up with TRBD1. The CDR3 is made up of 17 amino acids. Germline loops: CDR1 SQVTM, CDR2 ANQGSEA. V shed 4 bases and J 2 bases; nucleotides not matched to a gene: 13. Here the CDR3 reads CSVAPGTGGIGPYEQYF. The DNA for the CDR3 is TGCAGCGTTGCCCCCGGGACAGGGGGTATTGGGCCCTACGAGCAGTACTTC.

The chain uses TRBV25-1 and TRBJ2-7; D is uncertain. CDR1 is MGHDK, CDR2 SYGVNS, per germline. CDR3 size: 11 residues. Trimming cost V 8 bases and J 6 bases, with 11 bases left between them. Here the CDR3 reads CASGVAVEQYF. For the CDR3, the DNA is TGTGCCAGCGGGGTAGCCGTCGAGCAGTACTTC.

The chain recombines TRBV7-6 with TRBJ2-1; 8 positions match TRBD2. CDR1 and CDR2 (germline): SGHVS, FNYEAQ. V lost 0 bases, J lost 4 bases, and 5 bases stayed unmatched. The CDR3 spans 16 residues. Written as DNA, the CDR3 is TGTGCCAGCAGCTTAGCGATGGGCGGGGGGTACAATGAGCAGTTCTTC. Amino acids: CASSLAMGGGYNEQFF.

The CDR3, as DNA: TGTGCCAGCAGTCCACTACAGGGCCTCGGACGATCTATTAGCACAGATACGCAGTATTTT. Protein: CASSPLQGLGRSISTDTQYF. The V gene is TRBV28, the J gene TRBJ2-3; D perhaps matches TRBD1 (6 bases). Germline V gene lookup returns CDR1 MDHEN and CDR2 SYDVKM. This CDR3 spans 20 amino acids. The germline V and J ends were trimmed by 5 bases and 0 bases, with 27 bases remaining between them.

The CDR3 sequence: CASNLAGGGYEQYF. The CDR3 DNA reads TGTGCCAGCAACCTAGCGGGGGGAGGGTACGAGCAGTACTTC. The chain links TRBV6-6 to TRBJ2-7; 11 nucleotides align to TRBD2. J was trimmed by 4 bases and V by 7 bases; bases with no gene match: 6. Germline V CDR1 and CDR2: MNHNY, SVGAGI (reference sequence). There are 14 residues in the CDR3.

This clone was recorded only once. The chain couples TRBV27 to TRBJ2-1; the D gene is possibly TRBD1 (5 bases). V was cut by 7 bases and J by 4 bases, with 26 bases left in between. Germline V gene data show CDR1 as MNHEY and CDR2 as SMNVEV (reference sequence). This CDR3 is built from 18 residues. The CDR3 nucleotides are TGTGCCAGCACTCCACAGACAGCCTCCACTACTACTTACAATGAGCAGTTCTTC. Its protein is CASTPQTASTTTYNEQFF.

This clone has a handful of counts. The chain combines TRBV11-2 with TRBJ2-1; tentative D call: TRBD2 (5 bases). The V gene's germline CDR1 is SGHAT and CDR2 FQNNGV. V lost 0 bases and J lost 2, with 11 bases in between. CDR3 size: 16 residues. CDR3 in DNA: TGTGCCAGCAGCTTAGATCCGGGAATCGCCTACAATGAGCAGTTCTTC. Residues: CASSLDPGIAYNEQFF.

The CDR3 loop is CASSRSAGAIYNEQFF. Written as DNA, the CDR3 is TGTGCCAGCAGCCGATCAGCGGGGGCGATATACAATGAGCAGTTCTTC. This rearrangement joins TRBV27 to TRBJ2-1, with 8 bases that match TRBD2. The J segment lost 4 bases and the V segment lost 6 bases, leaving 11 bases of the junction unmatched. CDR3 length equals 16 residues. Germline V CDR1 and CDR2: MNHEY, SMNVEV (reference sequence).

This chain uses TRBV28 with TRBJ2-3, with TRBD1 matching over 9 bases. Germline lookup yields CDR1 MDHEN and CDR2 SYDVKM. CDR3 length equals 14 residues. J was trimmed by 7 bases and V by 6 bases; bases with no gene match: 8. CDR3 DNA sequence: TGTGCCAGCAGCACAGGGGGCGGTGTGAATACGCAGTATTTT. This sequence encodes CASSTGGGVNTQYF. Looking up the rest from reference TRBV28 and TRBJ2-3 gives the full variable domain: DVKVTQSSRYLVKRTGEKVFLECVQDMDHENMFWYRQDPGLGLRLIYFSYDVKMKEKGDIPEGYSVSREKKERFSLILESASTNQTSMYLCASSTGGGVNTQYFGPGTRLTVL.

The chain links TRBV7-3 to TRBJ1-4; 11 positions match TRBD1. Looked up from germline, CDR1 is SGHTA and CDR2 is FQGTGA. J lost 7 bases, V lost 4 bases, and 5 bases had no gene match. This CDR3 region has 15 residues. The CDR3 nucleotides are TGTGCCAGCAGCTCTGGGACAGGGGGGGTTGAAAAACTGTTTTTT. Amino acid sequence: CASSSGTGGVEKLFF.

This chain uses TRBV7-2 with TRBJ2-1, with D unclear. V lost 1 base and J lost 7, with 2 bases in between. The CDR3 is 11 residues long. Germline V lookup: CDR1 SGHTA, CDR2 FQGNSA. The CDR3: CASSLGNEQFF. CDR3 sequence (DNA): TGTGCCAGCAGCTTAGGTAATGAGCAGTTCTTC. The entire variable domain, with the rest obtained from reference TRBV7-2 and TRBJ2-1, is as follows: GAGVSQSPSNKVTEKGKDVELRCDPISGHTALYWYRQSLGQGLEFLIYFQGNSAPDKSGLPSDRFSAERTGGSVSTLTIQRTQQEDSAVYLCASSLGNEQFFGPGTRLTVL.

This clone was found once. The rearrangement joins TRBV19 to TRBJ2-1; D not certain. V lost 0 bases, J lost 8 bases, and 20 bases lay in between. Per the germline V gene, CDR1 is LNHDA and CDR2 is SQIVND (reference sequence). The CDR3 has 17 residues. As DNA, the CDR3 is TGTGCCAGTAGTATAGACATACAGTCCACCGCGTCAGATGAGCAGTTCTTC. Translated: CASSIDIQSTASDEQFF.

This chain uses TRBV7-8 with TRBJ2-7; TRBD2 agrees at 10 bases. V dropped 2 bases and J dropped 4; count of bases not matched to a gene: 14. The CDR3 length is 18 residues. The germline V gene encodes CDR1 SGHVS and CDR2 FQNEAQ. The CDR3 loop is CASSLIQTPSGSSYEQYF. CDR3 coding DNA: TGTGCCAGCAGCTTAATCCAGACCCCTAGCGGGAGTTCGTACGAGCAGTACTTC.

This clone is medium-sized (0.01 to 0.1%) by share. The rearrangement uses TRBV29-1 and TRBJ1-2; D remains unclear. Germline V gene data show CDR1 as SQVTM and CDR2 as ANQGSEA. Trimming pared 6 bases from V and 6 bases from J, leaving 17 bases between. The CDR3 is 13 residues long. CDR3 DNA sequence: TGCAGCGTGCGAGATGGGCCCGTCGATGGCTACACCTTC. Translation gives CSVRDGPVDGYTF.

This clone was seen only a few times. The V call is TRBV5-1, the J call TRBJ1-2, with D tentatively TRBD1 (6 bases). This CDR3 is built from 13 residues. The V and J ends lost 4 bases and 8 bases respectively, with 15 bases between them. The germline gives CDR1 SGHRS, CDR2 YFSETQ. CDR3 residues: CASSIQGPEGYTF. Here the CDR3 DNA reads TGCGCCAGCAGCATACAGGGCCCTGAGGGCTACACCTTC.

This rearrangement joins TRBV9 to TRBJ2-3; D possibly corresponds to TRBD2 (5 bases). This CDR3 spans 22 amino acids. The germline CDR1 and CDR2 sequences are SGDLS and YYNGEE. Trimming removed 3 bases from V and 0 bases from J, with 32 bases in between. CDR3 protein: CASSAPRYPGLSAPLSTDTQYF. The CDR3 region has the DNA TGTGCCAGCAGCGCCCCCCGATACCCCGGACTCTCTGCCCCCCTTAGCACAGATACGCAGTATTTT.

This clone appeared a single time. The chain combines TRBV5-6 with TRBJ2-5; the D gene is possibly TRBD2 (5 bases). V lost 2 bases, J lost 3 bases, and 14 bases lay in between. CDR1 is SGHDT and CDR2 is YYEEEE in the germline V gene. This CDR3 region has 15 residues. This CDR3 reads CASSLMRVLEETQYF. Here the CDR3 DNA reads TGTGCCAGCAGCTTAATGAGGGTACTAGAAGAGACCCAGTACTTC.

The chain joins TRBV7-9 to TRBJ2-5; TRBD1 or TRBD2 may be the D gene (5 bases each). CDR1 SEHNR and CDR2 FQNEAQ come from the germline V gene (reference sequence). Trimming took off 5 bases at V and 1 base at J, with 14 bases between the two ends. This CDR3 has 15 amino acids. The CDR3 reads CASSLRELTQETQYF. The CDR3 bases are TGTGCCAGCAGCCTCAGGGAGCTAACCCAAGAGACCCAGTACTTC. Drawing the rest from reference TRBV7-9 and TRBJ2-5, the complete variable domain is DTGVSQNPRHKITKRGQNVTFRCDPISEHNRLYWYRQTLGQGPEFLTYFQNEAQLEKSRLLSDRFSAERPKGSFSTLEIQRTEQGDSAMYLCASSLRELTQETQYFGPGTRLLVL.

The chain joins TRBV21-1 to TRBJ2-7; the table's D call TRBD1 went unverified against the DNA. TRBV21-1 is a pseudogene. The CDR3 covers 15 residues. The CDR3 nucleotides read TGTGCCAGCAGCAAAGATGGGACAGACTCCTACGAGCAGTACTTC. Its protein is CASSKDGTDSYEQYF.

The V gene is TRBV7-9, the J gene TRBJ2-5; no clear D gene. CDR3 size: 15 residues. CDR1 and CDR2 (germline): SEHNR, FQNEAQ (reference sequence). V was trimmed by 4 bases and J by 3 bases, leaving 15 bases between them. CDR3 sequence: CASSSYPESEETQYF. The CDR3 bases are TGTGCCAGCAGCTCTTACCCGGAAAGTGAAGAGACCCAGTACTTC.

This clone turned up a few times. The chain uses TRBV7-2 and TRBJ2-7; TRBD2 is a possible D gene (5 bases). The CDR3 sequence is 13 residues long. Trimming removed 5 bases from V and 6 bases from J, with 14 bases in between. Per germline, CDR1 SGHTA and CDR2 FQGNSA. Written as DNA, the CDR3 is TGTGCCAGCAGCGAGTTTTGGGCGGGCGAGCAGTACTTC. It specifies CASSEFWAGEQYF.

The chain has TRBV7-2 and TRBJ2-3; D is perhaps TRBD2 (6 bases). Trimming pared 7 bases from V and 1 base from J, leaving 18 bases between. The CDR3 totals 16 residues. The germline CDR1 and CDR2 sequences are SGHTA and FQGNSA. The CDR3 is CASIPLGQRGTDTQYF. Here the CDR3 DNA reads TGTGCCAGCATCCCCCTAGGGCAGCGGGGCACAGATACGCAGTATTTT.